This TCR beta chain was identified during a study of cytomegalovirus exposure and HLA in healthy donors. The study's findings and limits: Previously analyzed data showed that most TCR beta V segments were productive at a frequency of about 87% or about 30%.

In the case of this clone: What it binds is not known.

The PCR ran on 60 Vbeta and 13 Jbeta primers. The method was immunoSEQ multiplex PCR; TCRdb's version includes in-frame clones alone and lacks a portion of them. The listing records 100,000 to 150,000 clones. The donors gave bone marrow, and they were healthy. What was sequenced was PBMCs. This clonotype was sampled from a man in his late teens or twenties in good health and CMV-seronegative.

The DNA for the CDR3 is TGTGCCAGCAGTTGGGCGCAGGGGGCACTGGGGGGCTACACCTTC. As protein: CASSWAQGALGGYTF. The chain employs TRBV7-9 and TRBJ1-2, with 8 bases that match TRBD1. Germline trimming cut 6 bases from V and 8 bases from J; bases unmatched to any gene: 14. Germline loops: CDR1 SEHNR, CDR2 FQNEAQ (reference sequence). CDR3 length: 15 residues.